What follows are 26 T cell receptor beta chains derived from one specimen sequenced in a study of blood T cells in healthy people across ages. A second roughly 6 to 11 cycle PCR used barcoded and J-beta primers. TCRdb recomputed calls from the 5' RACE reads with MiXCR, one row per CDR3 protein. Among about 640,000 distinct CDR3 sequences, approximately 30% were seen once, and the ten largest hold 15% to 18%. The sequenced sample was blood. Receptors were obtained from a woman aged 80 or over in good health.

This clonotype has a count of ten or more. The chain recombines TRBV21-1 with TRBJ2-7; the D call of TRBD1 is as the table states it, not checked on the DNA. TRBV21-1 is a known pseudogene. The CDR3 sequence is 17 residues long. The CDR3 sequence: CASPPGQACTASYEQYF. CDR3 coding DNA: TGTGCCAGTCCCCCGGGGCAGGCCTGTACAGCCTCCTACGAGCAGTACTTC.

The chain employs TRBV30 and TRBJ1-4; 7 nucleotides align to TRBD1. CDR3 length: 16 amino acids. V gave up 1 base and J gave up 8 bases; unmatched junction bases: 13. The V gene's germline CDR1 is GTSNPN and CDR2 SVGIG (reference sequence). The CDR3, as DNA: TGTGCCTGGAGTGACCCCCCGACAGGGCGTTGGGAAAAACTGTTTTTT. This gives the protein CAWSDPPTGRWEKLFF. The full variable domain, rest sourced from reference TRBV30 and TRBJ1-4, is SQTIHQWPATLVQPVGSPLSLECTVEGTSNPNLYWYRQAAGRGLQLLFYSVGIGQISSEVPQNLSASRPQDRQFILSSKKLLLSDSGFYLCAWSDPPTGRWEKLFFGSGTQLSVL.

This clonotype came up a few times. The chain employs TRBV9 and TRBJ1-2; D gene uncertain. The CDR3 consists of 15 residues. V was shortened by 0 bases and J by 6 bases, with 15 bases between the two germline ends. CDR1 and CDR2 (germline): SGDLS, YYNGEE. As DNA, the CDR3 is TGTGCCAGCAGCGTAGCGGCGACTCCAAACCATGGCTACACCTTC. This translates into CASSVAATPNHGYTF.

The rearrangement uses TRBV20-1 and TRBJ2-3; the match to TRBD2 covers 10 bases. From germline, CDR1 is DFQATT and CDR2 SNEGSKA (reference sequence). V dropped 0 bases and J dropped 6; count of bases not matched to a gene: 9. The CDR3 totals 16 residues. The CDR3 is CSAREPWGSGRDTQYF. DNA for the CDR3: TGCAGTGCTAGAGAACCGTGGGGTAGCGGGAGGGATACGCAGTATTTT.

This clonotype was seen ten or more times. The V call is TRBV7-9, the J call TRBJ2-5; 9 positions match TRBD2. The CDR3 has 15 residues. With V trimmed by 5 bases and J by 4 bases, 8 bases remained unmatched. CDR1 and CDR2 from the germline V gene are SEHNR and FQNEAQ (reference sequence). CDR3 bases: TGTGCCAGCAGCCGTAGCGGGGGTGCGATAGAGACCCAGTACTTC. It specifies CASSRSGGAIETQYF.

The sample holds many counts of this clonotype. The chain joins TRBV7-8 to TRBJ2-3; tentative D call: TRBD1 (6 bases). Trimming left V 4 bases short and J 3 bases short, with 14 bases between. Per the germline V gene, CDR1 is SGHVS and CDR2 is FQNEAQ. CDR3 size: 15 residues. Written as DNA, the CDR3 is TGTGCCAGCAGCTCCAGGGGAGTGAGAACAGATACGCAGTATTTT. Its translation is CASSSRGVRTDTQYF.

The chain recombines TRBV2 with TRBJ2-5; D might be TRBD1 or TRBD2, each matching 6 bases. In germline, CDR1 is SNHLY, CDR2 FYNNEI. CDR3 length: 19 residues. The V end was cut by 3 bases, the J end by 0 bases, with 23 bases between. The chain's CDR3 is CASSEGGEFNWAYQETQYF. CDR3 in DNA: TGTGCCAGCAGTGAGGGGGGCGAGTTCAATTGGGCATACCAAGAGACCCAGTACTTC.

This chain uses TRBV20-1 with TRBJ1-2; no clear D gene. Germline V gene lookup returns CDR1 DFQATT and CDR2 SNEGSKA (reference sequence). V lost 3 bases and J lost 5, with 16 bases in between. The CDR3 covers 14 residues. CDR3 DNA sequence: TGCAGTGCTAGGGAGGCGGACGATTCTTATGGCTACACCTTC. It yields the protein CSAREADDSYGYTF.

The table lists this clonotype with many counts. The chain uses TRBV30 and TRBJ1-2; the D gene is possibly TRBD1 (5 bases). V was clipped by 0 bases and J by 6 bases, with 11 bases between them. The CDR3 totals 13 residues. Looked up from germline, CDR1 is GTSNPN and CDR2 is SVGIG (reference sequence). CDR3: CAWSVRRENGYTF. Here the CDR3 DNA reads TGTGCCTGGAGTGTCCGCAGGGAAAATGGCTACACCTTC.

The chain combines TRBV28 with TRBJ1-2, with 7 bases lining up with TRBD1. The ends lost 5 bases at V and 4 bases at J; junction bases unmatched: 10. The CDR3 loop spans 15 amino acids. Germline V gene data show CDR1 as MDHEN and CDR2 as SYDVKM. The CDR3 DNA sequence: TGTGCCAGCAGTGTGATTACAGGGGTGTTCTATGGCTACACCTTC. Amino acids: CASSVITGVFYGYTF.

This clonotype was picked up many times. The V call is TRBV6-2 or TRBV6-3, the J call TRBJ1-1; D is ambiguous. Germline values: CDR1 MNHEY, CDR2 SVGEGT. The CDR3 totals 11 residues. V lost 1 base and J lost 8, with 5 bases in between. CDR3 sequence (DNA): TGTGCCAGCAGTTACTACCGCGAAGCTTTCTTT. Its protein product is CASSYYREAFF.

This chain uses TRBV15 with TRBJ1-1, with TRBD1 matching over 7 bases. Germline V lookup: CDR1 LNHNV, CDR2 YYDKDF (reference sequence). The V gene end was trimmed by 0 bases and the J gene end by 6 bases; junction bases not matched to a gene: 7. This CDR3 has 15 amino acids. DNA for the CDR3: TGTGCCACCAGCAGAGACTATCAGGGACAGTCTGAAGCTTTCTTT. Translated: CATSRDYQGQSEAFF.

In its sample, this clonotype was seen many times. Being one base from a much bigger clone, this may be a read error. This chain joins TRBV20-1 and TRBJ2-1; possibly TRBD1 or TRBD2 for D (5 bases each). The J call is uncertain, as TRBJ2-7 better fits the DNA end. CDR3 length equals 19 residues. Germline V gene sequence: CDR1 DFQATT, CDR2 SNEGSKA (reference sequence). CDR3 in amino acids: CSARDTGKDGTEFYNEQYF. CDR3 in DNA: TGCAGTGCTAGAGATACGGGGAAGGACGGGACCGAGTTCTACAATGAGCAGTACTTC.

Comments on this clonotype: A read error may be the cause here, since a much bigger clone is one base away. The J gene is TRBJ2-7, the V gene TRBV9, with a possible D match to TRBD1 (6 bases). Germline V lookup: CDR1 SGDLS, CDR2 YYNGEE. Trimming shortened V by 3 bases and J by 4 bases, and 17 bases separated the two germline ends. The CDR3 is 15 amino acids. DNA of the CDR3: TGTGCCAGCAGCGACGGATCAGGGGCTCTTTACGAGCAGTACTTC. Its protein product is CASSDGSGALYEQYF.

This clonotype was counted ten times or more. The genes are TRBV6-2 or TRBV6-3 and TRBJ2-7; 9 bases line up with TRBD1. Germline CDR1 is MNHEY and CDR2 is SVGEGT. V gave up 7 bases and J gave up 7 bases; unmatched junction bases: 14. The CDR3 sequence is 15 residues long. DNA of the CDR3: TGTGCCAGCACCCGAGCTGGGACAGGGAGTAGAGAGCAGTACTTC. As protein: CASTRAGTGSREQYF.

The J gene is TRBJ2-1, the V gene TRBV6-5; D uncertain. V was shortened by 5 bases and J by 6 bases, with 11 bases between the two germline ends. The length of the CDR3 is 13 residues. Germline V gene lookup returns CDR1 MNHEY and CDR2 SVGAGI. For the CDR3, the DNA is TGTGCCAGCAGTCGACGGATCCCCAATGAGCAGTTCTTC. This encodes CASSRRIPNEQFF.

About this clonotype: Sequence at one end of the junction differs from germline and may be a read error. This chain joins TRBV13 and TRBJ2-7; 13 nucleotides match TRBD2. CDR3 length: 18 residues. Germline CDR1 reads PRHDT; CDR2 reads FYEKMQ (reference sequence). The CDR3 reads CARSSRTSGSYLVYEQYF. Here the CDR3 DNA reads TGTGCCAGGAGCTCACGGACTAGCGGGAGTTATCTGGTCTACGAGCAGTACTTC. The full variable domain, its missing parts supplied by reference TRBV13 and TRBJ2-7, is AAGVIQSPRHLIKEKRETATLKCYPIPRHDTVYWYQQGPGQDPQFLISFYEKMQSDKGSIPDRFSAQQFSDYHSELNMSSLELGDSALYFCARSSRTSGSYLVYEQYFGPGTRLTVT.

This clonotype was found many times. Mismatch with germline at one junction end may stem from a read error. CDR3 sequence: CASSLGRNSYEQYF. In DNA form, the CDR3 reads TGTGCCAGCAGTTTAGGCAGGAACTCCTACGAGCAGTACTTC. This rearrangement joins TRBV7-8 to TRBJ2-7; no reliable D call. The CDR3 runs to 14 residues. CDR1 is SGHVS, CDR2 FQNEAQ, per germline.

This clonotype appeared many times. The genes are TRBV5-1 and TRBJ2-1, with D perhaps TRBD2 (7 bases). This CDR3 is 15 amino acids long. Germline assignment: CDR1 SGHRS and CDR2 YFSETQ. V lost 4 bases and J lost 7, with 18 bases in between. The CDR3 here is CASSPWGGAGNEQFF. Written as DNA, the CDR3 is TGCGCCAGCAGCCCGTGGGGGGGGGCAGGAAATGAGCAGTTCTTC.

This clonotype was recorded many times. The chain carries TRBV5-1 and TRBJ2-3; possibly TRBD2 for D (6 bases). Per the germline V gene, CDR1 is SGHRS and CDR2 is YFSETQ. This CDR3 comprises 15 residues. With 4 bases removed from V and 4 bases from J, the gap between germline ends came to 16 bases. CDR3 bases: TGCGCCAGCAGCCCACCGCTAGGAGGGGCAGATACGCAGTATTTT. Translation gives CASSPPLGGADTQYF.

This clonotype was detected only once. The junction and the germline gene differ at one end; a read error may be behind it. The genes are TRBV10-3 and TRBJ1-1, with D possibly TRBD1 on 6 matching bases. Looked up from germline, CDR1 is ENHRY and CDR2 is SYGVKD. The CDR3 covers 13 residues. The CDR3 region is CAIKNDRCTKAFF. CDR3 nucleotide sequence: TGTGCCATCAAGAATGACAGGTGCACTAAAGCTTTCTTT.

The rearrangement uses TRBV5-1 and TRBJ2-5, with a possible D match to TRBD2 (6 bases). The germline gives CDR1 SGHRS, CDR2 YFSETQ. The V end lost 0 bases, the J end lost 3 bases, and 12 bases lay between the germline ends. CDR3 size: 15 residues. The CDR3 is CASSLVGLAKETQYF. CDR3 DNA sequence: TGCGCCAGCAGCTTGGTTGGCCTAGCGAAAGAGACCCAGTACTTC.

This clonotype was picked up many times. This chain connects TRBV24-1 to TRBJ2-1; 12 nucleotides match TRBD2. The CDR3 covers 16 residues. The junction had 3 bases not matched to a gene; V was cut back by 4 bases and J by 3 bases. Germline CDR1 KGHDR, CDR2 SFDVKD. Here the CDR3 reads CATSEETSGSYNEQFF. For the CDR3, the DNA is TGTGCCACCAGTGAAGAGACTAGCGGGAGCTACAATGAGCAGTTCTTC.

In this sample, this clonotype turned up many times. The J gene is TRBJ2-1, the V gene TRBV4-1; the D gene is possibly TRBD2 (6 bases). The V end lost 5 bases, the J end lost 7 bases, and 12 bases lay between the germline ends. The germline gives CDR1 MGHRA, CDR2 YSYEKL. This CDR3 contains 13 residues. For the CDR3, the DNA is TGCGCCAGCAGCGTCTCCGGAGGGAATGAGCAGTTCTTC. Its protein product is CASSVSGGNEQFF.

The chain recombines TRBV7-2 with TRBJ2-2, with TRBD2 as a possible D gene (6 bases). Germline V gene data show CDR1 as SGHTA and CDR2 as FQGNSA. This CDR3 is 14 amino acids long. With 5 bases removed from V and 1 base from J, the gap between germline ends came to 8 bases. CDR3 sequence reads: CASSMEGNTGELFF. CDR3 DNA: TGTGCCAGCAGCATGGAGGGGAACACCGGGGAGCTGTTTTTT.

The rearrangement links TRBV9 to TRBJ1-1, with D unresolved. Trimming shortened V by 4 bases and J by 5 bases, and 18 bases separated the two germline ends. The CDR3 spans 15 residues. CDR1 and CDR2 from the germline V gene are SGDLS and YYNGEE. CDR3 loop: CASSPDNGGRTEAFF. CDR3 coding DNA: TGTGCCAGCAGCCCCGACAACGGAGGGCGGACTGAAGCTTTCTTT.